This T cell receptor beta chain was sequenced during a study of blood T cells in healthy people across ages. Study outcomes and limitations: Among T cells, TCR beta diversity per million cells dropped roughly linearly as age rose. Strong correlation linked observed beta diversity and percent naive T cells.

Concerning this clonotype: Its antigen is unidentified.

The authors ran a second PCR of 7 to 11 cycles using a sample-barcoded 5' primer and a J-beta primer mix. Each cDNA molecule received a tag from a template-switch adaptor that had 12 random nucleotides. TCRdb recomputed calls from the 5' RACE reads with MiXCR, one row per CDR3 protein. The sample holds fewer than 1,000,000 distinct CDR3 sequences; around 50% are singletons and the top ten take roughly 18%. The junction had 5 bases not matched to a gene; V was cut back by 1 base and J by 4 bases. Germline assignment: CDR1 SNHLY and CDR2 FYNNEI. This CDR3 has 16 residues. This clonotype originated in a man aged 80 or over in good health. Material for sequencing was blood. The V call is TRBV2, the J call TRBJ2-5, with 11 bases fitting TRBD2. CDR3 residues: CASSEGGGLAVETQYF. For the CDR3, the DNA is TGTGCCAGCAGTGAAGGTGGGGGACTAGCGGTAGAGACCCAGTACTTC.